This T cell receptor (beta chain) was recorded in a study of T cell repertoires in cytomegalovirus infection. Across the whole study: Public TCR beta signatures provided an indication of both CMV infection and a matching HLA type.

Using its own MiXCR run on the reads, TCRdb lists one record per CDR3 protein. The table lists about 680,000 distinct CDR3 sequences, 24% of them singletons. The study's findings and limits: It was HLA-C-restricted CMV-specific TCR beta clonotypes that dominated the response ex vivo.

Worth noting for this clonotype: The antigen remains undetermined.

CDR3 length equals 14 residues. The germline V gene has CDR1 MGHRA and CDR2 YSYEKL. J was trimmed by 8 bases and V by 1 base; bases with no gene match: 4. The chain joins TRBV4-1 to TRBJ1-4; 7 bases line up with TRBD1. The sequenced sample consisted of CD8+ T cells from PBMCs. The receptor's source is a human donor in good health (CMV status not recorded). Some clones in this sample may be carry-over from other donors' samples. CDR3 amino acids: CASSQGQGREKLFF. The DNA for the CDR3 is TGCGCCAGCAGCCAAGGACAGGGACGGGAAAAACTGTTTTTT.